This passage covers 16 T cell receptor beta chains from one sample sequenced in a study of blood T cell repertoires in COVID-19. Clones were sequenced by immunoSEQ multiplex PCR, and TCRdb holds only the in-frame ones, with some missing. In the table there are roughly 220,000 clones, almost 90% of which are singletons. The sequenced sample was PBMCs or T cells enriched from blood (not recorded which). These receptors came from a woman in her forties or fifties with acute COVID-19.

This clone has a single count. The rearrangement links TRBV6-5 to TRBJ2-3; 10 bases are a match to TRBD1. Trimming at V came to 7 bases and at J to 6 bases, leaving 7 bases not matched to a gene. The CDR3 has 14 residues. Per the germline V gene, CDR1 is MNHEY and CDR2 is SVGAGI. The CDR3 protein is CASILDRGRDTQYF. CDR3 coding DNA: TGTGCCAGCATCCTCGACAGGGGGCGGGATACGCAGTATTTT.

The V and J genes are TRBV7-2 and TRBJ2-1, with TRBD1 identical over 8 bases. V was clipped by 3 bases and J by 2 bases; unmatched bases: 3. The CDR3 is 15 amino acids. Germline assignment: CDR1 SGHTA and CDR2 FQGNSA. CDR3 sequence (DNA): TGTGCCAGCAGCTTCCAGGGGGCGGCCTACAATGAGCAGTTCTTC. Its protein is CASSFQGAAYNEQFF.

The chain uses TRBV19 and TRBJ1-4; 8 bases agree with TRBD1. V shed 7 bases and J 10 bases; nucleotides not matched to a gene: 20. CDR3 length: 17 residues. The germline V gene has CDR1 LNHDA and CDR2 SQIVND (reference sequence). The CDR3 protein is CASTKSGGARGPGKLFF. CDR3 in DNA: TGTGCCAGTACGAAGTCAGGGGGCGCGAGGGGGCCAGGAAAACTGTTTTTT.

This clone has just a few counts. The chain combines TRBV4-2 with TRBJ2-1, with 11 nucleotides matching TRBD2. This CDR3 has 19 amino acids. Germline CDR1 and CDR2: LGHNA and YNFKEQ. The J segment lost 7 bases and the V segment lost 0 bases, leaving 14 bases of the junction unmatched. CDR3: CASSQDRISGTSGGNEQFF. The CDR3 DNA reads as TGTGCCAGCAGCCAAGACAGGATTTCGGGGACTAGCGGAGGAAATGAGCAGTTCTTC.

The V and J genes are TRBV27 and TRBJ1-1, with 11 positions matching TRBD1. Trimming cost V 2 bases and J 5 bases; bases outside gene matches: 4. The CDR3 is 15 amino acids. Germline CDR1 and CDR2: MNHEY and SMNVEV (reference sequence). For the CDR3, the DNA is TGTGCCAGCAGTTTAGTCGGACAGGGGGCGACTGAAGCTTTCTTT. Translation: CASSLVGQGATEAFF.

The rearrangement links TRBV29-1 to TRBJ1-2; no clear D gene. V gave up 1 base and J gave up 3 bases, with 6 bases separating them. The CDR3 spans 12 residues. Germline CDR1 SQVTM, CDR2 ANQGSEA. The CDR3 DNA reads TGCAGCGTTGAAGGGGCCGACTATGGCTACACCTTC. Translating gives CSVEGADYGYTF.

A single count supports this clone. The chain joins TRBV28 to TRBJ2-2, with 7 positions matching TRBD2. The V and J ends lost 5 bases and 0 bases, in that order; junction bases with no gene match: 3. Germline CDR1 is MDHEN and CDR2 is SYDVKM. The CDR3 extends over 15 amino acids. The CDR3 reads CASSLTSANTGELFF. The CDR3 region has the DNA TGTGCCAGCAGTCTCACTAGCGCGAACACCGGGGAGCTGTTTTTT.

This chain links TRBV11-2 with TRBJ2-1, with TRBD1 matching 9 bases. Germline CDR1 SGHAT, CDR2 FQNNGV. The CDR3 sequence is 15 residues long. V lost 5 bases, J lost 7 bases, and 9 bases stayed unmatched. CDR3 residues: CASSPKGQGLNEQFF. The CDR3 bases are TGTGCCAGCAGCCCGAAGGGACAGGGTTTGAATGAGCAGTTCTTC.

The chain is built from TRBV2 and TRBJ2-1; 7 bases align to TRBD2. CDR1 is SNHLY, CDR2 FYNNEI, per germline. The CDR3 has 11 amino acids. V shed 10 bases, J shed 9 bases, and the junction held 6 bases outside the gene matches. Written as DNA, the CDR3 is TGTGCCACCGGGGGGAGTAGTGAGCAGTTCTTC. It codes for CATGGSSEQFF.

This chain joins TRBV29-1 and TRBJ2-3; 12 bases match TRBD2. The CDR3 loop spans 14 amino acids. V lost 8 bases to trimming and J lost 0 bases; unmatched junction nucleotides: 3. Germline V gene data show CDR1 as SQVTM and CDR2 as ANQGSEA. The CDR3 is CSFTSGRSTDTQYF. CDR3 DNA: TGCAGCTTTACTAGCGGGAGGAGCACAGATACGCAGTATTTT.

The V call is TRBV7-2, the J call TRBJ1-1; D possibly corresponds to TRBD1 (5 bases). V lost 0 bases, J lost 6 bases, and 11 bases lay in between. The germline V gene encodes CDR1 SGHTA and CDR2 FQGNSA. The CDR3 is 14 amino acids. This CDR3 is CASSLAVGEAEAFF. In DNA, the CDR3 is TGTGCCAGCAGCTTAGCGGTAGGGGAGGCTGAAGCTTTCTTT. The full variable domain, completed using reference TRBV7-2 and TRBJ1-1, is GAGVSQSPSNKVTEKGKDVELRCDPISGHTALYWYRQSLGQGLEFLIYFQGNSAPDKSGLPSDRFSAERTGGSVSTLTIQRTQQEDSAVYLCASSLAVGEAEAFFGQGTRLTVV.

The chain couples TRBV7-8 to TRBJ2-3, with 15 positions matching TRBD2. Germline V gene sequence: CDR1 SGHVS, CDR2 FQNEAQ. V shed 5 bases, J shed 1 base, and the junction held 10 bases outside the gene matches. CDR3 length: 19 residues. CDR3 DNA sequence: TGTGCCAGCAGCAGCTGGACTAGCGGGAGGGCCGCGGGCACAGATACGCAGTATTTT. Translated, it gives CASSSWTSGRAAGTDTQYF.

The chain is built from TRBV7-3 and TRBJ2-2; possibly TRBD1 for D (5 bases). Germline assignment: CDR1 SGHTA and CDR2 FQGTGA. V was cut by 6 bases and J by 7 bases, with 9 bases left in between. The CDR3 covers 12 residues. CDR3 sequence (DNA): TGTGCCAGCAGACCCCAGGGCGGGGAGCTGTTTTTT. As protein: CASRPQGGELFF.

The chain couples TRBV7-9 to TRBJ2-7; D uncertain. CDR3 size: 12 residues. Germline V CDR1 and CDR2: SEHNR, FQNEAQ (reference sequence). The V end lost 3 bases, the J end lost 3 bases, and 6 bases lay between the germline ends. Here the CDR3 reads CASSFSNYEQYF. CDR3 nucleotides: TGTGCCAGCAGCTTCTCTAACTACGAGCAGTACTTC.

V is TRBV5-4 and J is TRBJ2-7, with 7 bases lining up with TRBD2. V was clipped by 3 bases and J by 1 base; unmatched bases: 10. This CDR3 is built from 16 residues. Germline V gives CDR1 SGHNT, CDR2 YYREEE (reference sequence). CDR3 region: CASSWEGPGPSYEQYF. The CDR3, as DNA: TGTGCCAGCAGCTGGGAGGGACCGGGGCCTTCCTACGAGCAGTACTTC.

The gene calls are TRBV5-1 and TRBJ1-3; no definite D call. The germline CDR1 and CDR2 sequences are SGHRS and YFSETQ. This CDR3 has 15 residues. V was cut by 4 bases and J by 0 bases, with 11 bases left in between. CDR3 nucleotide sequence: TGCGCCAGCAGCCAGCCCTACAGCTCTGGAAACACCATATATTTT. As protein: CASSQPYSSGNTIYF.